Listed below are T cell receptor beta chains from one sample, sequenced in a study of radiation and T cells in renal cell carcinoma. Clones were read by immunoSEQ multiplex PCR, and TCRdb kept only the in-frame ones, dropping some. The repertoire consists of some 150,000 clones, with roughly 90% occurring once and the leading ten covering approximately 13%. The sequences come from blood, collected from a patient whose treatment included radiotherapy and nephrectomy. These receptors all stem from a woman in her forties or fifties with renal cell carcinoma. Both conserved end residues are part of each CDR3. The D gene is left open where the match is weak. Clone size, where shown, is once, few, many, or a class for clones that have expanded.

clone size | J gene | D gene | V gene | CDR3 protein | CDR3 DNA
. | TRBJ2-7 | TRBD1 | TRBV19 | CASSPDRDASYEQYF | TGTGCCAGTAGTCCAGACAGGGATGCCTCCTACGAGCAGTACTTC
. | TRBJ2-1 | . | TRBV11-3 | CASSQGRNEQFF | TGTGCCAGCTCTCAGGGGAGGAATGAGCAGTTCTTC
few | TRBJ1-2 | . | TRBV7-9 | CASSWPGRIWDGYTF | TGTGCCAGCAGTTGGCCCGGACGGATATGGGATGGCTACACCTTC
. | TRBJ2-1 | TRBD2 | TRBV5-4 | CASSPRGTSGGGSYNEQFF | TGTGCCAGCAGCCCGCGGGGGACTAGCGGGGGAGGCTCCTACAATGAGCAGTTCTTC
few | TRBJ1-1 | TRBD1 | TRBV7-6 | CASSAGTGATEAFF | TGTGCCAGCAGCGCGGGAACAGGGGCCACTGAAGCTTTCTTT
. | TRBJ1-2 | TRBD1 | TRBV5-1 | CASRQQGAPSGYTF | TGCGCCAGCAGACAGCAGGGGGCCCCTTCTGGCTACACCTTC
. | TRBJ1-5 | . | TRBV5-6 | CASSLDLNQPQHF | TGTGCCAGCAGCTTGGATCTCAATCAGCCCCAGCATTTT
. | TRBJ1-4 | . | TRBV28 | CASISPGGTGEKLFF | TGTGCCAGCATTTCCCCTGGAGGGACGGGTGAAAAACTGTTTTTT
. | TRBJ1-2 | . | TRBV5-4 | CASSPTSGTQGGYTF | TGTGCCAGCAGCCCAACCTCCGGGACCCAGGGGGGCTACACCTTC
. | TRBJ2-7 | TRBD1 | TRBV16 | CASSQSGQGDYEQYF | TGTGCCAGCAGCCAATCGGGACAGGGGGACTACGAGCAGTACTTC
. | TRBJ2-5 | . | TRBV12-5 | CASGYRVEETQYF | TGTGCTAGTGGGTACAGGGTGGAAGAGACCCAGTACTTC
. | TRBJ2-7 | . | TRBV7-9 | CASSALLAAHEQYF | TGTGCCAGCAGCGCATTACTAGCAGCCCACGAGCAGTACTTC
. | TRBJ2-2 | TRBD2 | TRBV9 | CASSVSGVNTGELFF | TGTGCCAGCAGCGTAAGCGGGGTGAACACCGGGGAGCTGTTTTTT
. | TRBJ1-1 | . | TRBV6-1 | CASSEFSPRRRNTEAFF | TGTGCCAGCAGTGAATTTTCCCCGCGTCGGAGGAACACTGAAGCTTTCTTT
few | TRBJ1-2 | . | TRBV19 | CASSIRSAGYTF | TGTGCCAGTAGTATAAGGTCGGCGGGCTACACCTTC
. | TRBJ1-1 | . | TRBV30 | CAWRQGPEAFF | TGTGCCTGGAGGCAGGGGCCTGAAGCTTTCTTT
. | TRBJ1-1 | . | TRBV6-5 | CASSYSLDPNTEAFF | TGTGCCAGCAGTTATAGCCTCGACCCGAACACTGAAGCTTTCTTT
. | TRBJ1-6 | . | TRBV4-3 | CASSLRAENSPLHF | TGCGCCAGCAGCCTTCGGGCAGAGAATTCACCCCTCCACTTT
. | TRBJ1-4 | TRBD1 | TRBV10-3 | CAISIGQAPTNEKLFF | TGTGCCATCAGCATCGGACAGGCGCCAACTAATGAAAAACTGTTTTTT
. | TRBJ2-5 | TRBD2 | TRBV10-3 | CAISSGAQETQYF | TGTGCCATATCTAGCGGGGCTCAAGAGACCCAGTACTTC
. | TRBJ2-7 | . | TRBV5-3 | CARSSTRREQYF | TGTGCCAGAAGCTCAACTAGGCGCGAGCAGTACTTC
. | TRBJ2-5 | . | TRBV15 | CATSRDQGGVETQYF | TGTGCCACCAGCAGAGATCAAGGGGGGGTGGAGACCCAGTACTTC
once | TRBJ2-7 | . | TRBV2 | CASRKRVGISYEQYF | TGTGCCAGCAGGAAGAGGGTTGGGATCTCCTACGAGCAGTACTTC
. | TRBJ2-7 | TRBD1 | TRBV28 | CASTKGQLGPLYYEQYF | TGTGCCAGCACCAAGGGACAGCTAGGTCCGTTGTATTACGAGCAGTACTTC
. | TRBJ2-4 | . | TRBV19 | CASSAGQKNIQYF | TGTGCCAGTAGTGCAGGACAGAAAAACATTCAGTACTTC
. | TRBJ1-2 | . | TRBV6-1 | CASSSTGLNYGYTF | TGTGCCAGCAGTTCCACCGGGTTGAACTATGGCTACACCTTC
. | TRBJ2-5 | TRBD1 | TRBV25-1 | CASSESGTGKETQYF | TGTGCCAGCAGTGAATCGGGGACAGGGAAAGAGACCCAGTACTTC
. | TRBJ1-2 | . | TRBV30 | CAWSEGSGAGYGYTF | TGTGCCTGGAGTGAAGGATCAGGGGCGGGCTATGGCTACACCTTC
few | TRBJ1-2 | . | TRBV7-9 | CASSLWGERGYTF | TGTGCCAGCAGCCTTTGGGGGGAGAGGGGCTACACCTTC
. | TRBJ1-1 | . | TRBV5-6 | CASSALGQGNTEAFF | TGTGCCAGCAGCGCCCTAGGCCAGGGGAACACTGAAGCTTTCTTT
. | TRBJ1-1 | . | TRBV30 | CAWSPIDTLNTEAFF | TGTGCCTGGAGCCCAATTGATACCCTTAACACTGAAGCTTTCTTT
. | TRBJ2-5 | . | TRBV12-5 | CASGTPYWGVQETQYF | TGTGCTAGTGGAACCCCGTATTGGGGGGTCCAAGAGACCCAGTACTTC
once | TRBJ2-1 | TRBD1 | TRBV7-9 | CASRARGQGVNEQFF | TGTGCCAGCAGAGCCAGGGGACAGGGGGTAAATGAGCAGTTCTTC
few | TRBJ1-4 | . | TRBV4-1 | CASSPRVEDEKLFF | TGCGCCAGCAGCCCCAGGGTGGAAGATGAAAAACTGTTTTTT
. | TRBJ2-7 | TRBD1 | TRBV5-1 | CASSLDRESFEQYF | TGCGCCAGCAGCCTTGACAGGGAGTCTTTCGAGCAGTACTTC
once | TRBJ2-5 | TRBD2 | TRBV5-1 | CASSLSGTSGRGQETQYF | TGCGCCAGCAGCCTGTCCGGGACTAGCGGACGGGGGCAAGAGACCCAGTACTTC
. | TRBJ2-7 | TRBD1 | TRBV4-1 | CASSHTGTVDYEQYF | TGCGCCAGCAGCCACACCGGGACAGTAGACTACGAGCAGTACTTC
. | TRBJ1-1 | . | TRBV21-1 | CASSNQVSAEAFF | TGTGCCAGCAGCAACCAGGTTAGCGCTGAAGCTTTCTTT
once | TRBJ2-3 | TRBD2 | TRBV7-8 | CASSFSVGGGAPDTQYF | TGTGCCAGCAGCTTTTCGGTCGGCGGGGGGGCCCCAGATACGCAGTATTTT
. | TRBJ2-7 | . | TRBV4-1 | CASSQVFRYEQYF | TGCGCCAGCAGCCAAGTTTTTCGGTACGAGCAGTACTTC
. | TRBJ2-3 | TRBD1 | TRBV9 | CASSVQGASVDTQYF | TGTGCCAGCAGCGTACAGGGGGCGTCTGTAGATACGCAGTATTTT
. | TRBJ1-3 | TRBD1 | TRBV7-8 | CASSLVRDRAGNTIYF | TGTGCCAGCAGCTTAGTGCGGGACAGGGCTGGAAACACCATATATTTT
. | TRBJ1-1 | . | TRBV6-1 | CASSETTLNTEAFF | TGTGCCAGCAGTGAAACGACTTTAAACACTGAAGCTTTCTTT
. | TRBJ2-3 | . | TRBV4-3 | CASSQGGGLYTDTQYF | TGCGCCAGCAGCCAAGGTGGGGGGCTCTACACAGATACGCAGTATTTT
. | TRBJ1-2 | . | TRBV19 | CASSSGKEETF | TGTGCCAGTAGTTCCGGGAAAGAGGAAACCTTC
. | TRBJ2-1 | TRBD2 | TRBV19 | CASNPGTSGKYNEQFF | TGTGCCAGTAACCCCGGGACTAGCGGAAAGTACAATGAGCAGTTCTTC
. | TRBJ2-2 | TRBD2 | TRBV7-2 | CASSPRGGGETGELFF | TGTGCCAGCAGCCCCCGTGGCGGGGGAGAGACCGGGGAGCTGTTTTTT
. | TRBJ1-2 | . | TRBV7-3 | CASSPVGGRDGYTF | TGTGCCAGCAGCCCCGTGGGGGGGAGGGATGGCTACACCTTC
. | TRBJ1-6 | . | TRBV19 | CASSINPPLNSPLHF | TGTGCCAGTAGTATCAACCCGCCCCTGAATTCACCCCTCCACTTT
. | TRBJ1-2 | TRBD1 | TRBV6-7 | CASSYKGDRGVNNYGYTF | TGTGCCAGCAGTTACAAGGGGGACAGGGGGGTCAATAACTATGGCTACACCTTC
. | TRBJ2-7 | . | TRBV19 | CASSIAAGRPYEQYF | TGTGCCAGTAGTATAGCAGCAGGGAGACCATACGAGCAGTACTTC
. | TRBJ2-5 | . | TRBV6-1 | CASRSGITETQYF | TGTGCCAGCAGGTCCGGTATTACGGAGACCCAGTACTTC
. | TRBJ2-3 | TRBD1 | TRBV9 | CASSVEGTGGLGDTQYF | TGTGCCAGCAGCGTAGAAGGGACAGGGGGATTAGGGGATACGCAGTATTTT
. | TRBJ2-1 | TRBD2 | TRBV29-1 | CSVEAGAVYEQFF | TGCAGCGTCGAAGCGGGGGCTGTTTACGAGCAGTTCTTC
. | TRBJ2-3 | TRBD1 | TRBV5-1 | CASSRGQGVTDTQYF | TGCGCCAGCAGCCGTGGACAGGGGGTCACAGATACGCAGTATTTT
. | TRBJ2-3 | TRBD2 | TRBV5-1 | CASSLGSGGSDTQYF | TGCGCCAGCAGCTTGGGTAGCGGGGGGTCAGATACGCAGTATTTT
. | TRBJ1-3 | . | TRBV7-2 | CASSQISGNTIYF | TGTGCCAGCAGCCAGATCTCTGGAAACACCATATATTTT
. | TRBJ2-5 | . | TRBV6-1 | CASSEAPGTASQETQYF | TGTGCCAGCAGTGAAGCGCCCGGGACTGCCTCACAAGAGACCCAGTACTTC
. | TRBJ1-4 | . | TRBV7-6 | CASSSPVPAPEKLFF | TGTGCCAGCAGCTCTCCGGTCCCCGCTCCGGAAAAACTGTTTTTT
. | TRBJ2-1 | . | TRBV6-5 | CASRRRGPNYNEQFF | TGTGCCAGCAGACGACGGGGTCCTAACTACAATGAGCAGTTCTTC